This T cell receptor beta chain was sequenced in a study of radiotherapy plus CTLA-4 blockade in lung cancer. Background on the study: Disease control was seen in around 31% of patients, objective responses in 15% to 20%. Findings and caveats of the study: Best predicting response, reportedly, were early blood T cell clone dynamics, with interferon-beta. Tumor-derived TCR clones expanded in blood after radiotherapy plus ipilimumab.

Assay used: immunoSEQ multiplex PCR; TCRdb lists only in-frame clones, some missing. The sample includes some 70,000 clones, around 81% of them seen just once. Chemo-refractory metastatic non-small-cell lung cancer patients received focal radiation with ipilimumab CTLA-4 blockade. With regard to this clone: Its specificity is not known.

There are 16 residues in the CDR3. Deletions cut 0 bases from V and 0 bases from J, with 9 bases between. Per the germline V gene, CDR1 is MGHRA and CDR2 is YSYEKL. The receptor comes from a human donor with non-small cell lung cancer who had a partial response to radiotherapy plus ipilimumab. The chain couples TRBV4-1 to TRBJ2-1; D may be TRBD2 (5 bases). The material was peripheral blood, obtained from a patient treated with radiotherapy plus ipilimumab. The CDR3 loop reads CASSQDLSGSYNEQFF. The DNA for the CDR3 is TGCGCCAGCAGCCAAGATCTCAGCGGCTCCTACAATGAGCAGTTCTTC.